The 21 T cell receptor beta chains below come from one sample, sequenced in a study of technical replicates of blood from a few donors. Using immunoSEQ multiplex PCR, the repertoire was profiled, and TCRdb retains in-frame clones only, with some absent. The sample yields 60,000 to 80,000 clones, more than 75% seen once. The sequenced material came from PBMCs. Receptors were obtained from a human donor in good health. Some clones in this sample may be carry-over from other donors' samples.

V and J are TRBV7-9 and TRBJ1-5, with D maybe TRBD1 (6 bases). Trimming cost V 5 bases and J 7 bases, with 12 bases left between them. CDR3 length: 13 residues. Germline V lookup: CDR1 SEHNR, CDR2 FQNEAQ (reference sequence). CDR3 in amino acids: CASSPSQGQPQHF. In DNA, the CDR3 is TGTGCCAGCAGCCCAAGTCAGGGGCAGCCCCAGCATTTT.

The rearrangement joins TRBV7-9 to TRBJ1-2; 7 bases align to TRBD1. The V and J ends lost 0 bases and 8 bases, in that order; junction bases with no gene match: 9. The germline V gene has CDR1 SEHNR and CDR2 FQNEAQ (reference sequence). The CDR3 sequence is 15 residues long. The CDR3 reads CASSLALRQGGGYTF. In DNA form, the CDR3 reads TGTGCCAGCAGCTTAGCCCTTCGACAGGGTGGAGGCTACACCTTC.

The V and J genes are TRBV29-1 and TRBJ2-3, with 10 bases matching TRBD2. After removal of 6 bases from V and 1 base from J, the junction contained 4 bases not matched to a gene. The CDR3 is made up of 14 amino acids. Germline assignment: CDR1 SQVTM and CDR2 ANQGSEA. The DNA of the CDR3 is TGCAGCGTGGCGCTAGCGGGGGGCACAGATACGCAGTATTTT. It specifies CSVALAGGTDTQYF.

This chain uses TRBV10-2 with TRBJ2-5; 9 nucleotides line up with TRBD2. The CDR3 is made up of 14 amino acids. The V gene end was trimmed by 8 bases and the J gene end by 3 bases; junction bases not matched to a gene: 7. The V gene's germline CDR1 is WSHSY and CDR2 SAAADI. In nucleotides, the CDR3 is TGCGCCAGCGCCTGGACTAGCGCCGAAGAGACCCAGTACTTC. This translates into CASAWTSAEETQYF.

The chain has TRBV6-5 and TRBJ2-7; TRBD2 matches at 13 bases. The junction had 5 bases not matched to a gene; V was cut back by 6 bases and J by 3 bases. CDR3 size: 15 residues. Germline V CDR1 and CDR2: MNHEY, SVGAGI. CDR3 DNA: TGTGCCAGCAGGATCCGACTAGCGGGGGGCTACGAGCAGTACTTC. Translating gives CASRIRLAGGYEQYF.

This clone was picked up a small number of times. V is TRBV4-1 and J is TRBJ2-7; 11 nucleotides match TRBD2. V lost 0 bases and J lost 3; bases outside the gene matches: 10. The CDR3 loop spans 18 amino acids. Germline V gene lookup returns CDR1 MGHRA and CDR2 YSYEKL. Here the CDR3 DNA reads TGCGCCAGCAGCCAAGATCTTTTCGGGCTAGCGGGGGGCTACGAGCAGTACTTC. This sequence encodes CASSQDLFGLAGGYEQYF.

The CDR3 here is CATSREHPSGANVLTF. CDR3 coding DNA: TGTGCCACCAGCAGAGAACATCCCTCTGGGGCCAACGTCCTGACTTTC. The V and J genes are TRBV15 and TRBJ2-6; the D is unclear. The CDR3 consists of 16 residues. The germline V and J ends were trimmed by 0 bases and 0 bases, with 6 bases remaining between them. Germline values: CDR1 LNHNV, CDR2 YYDKDF (reference sequence).

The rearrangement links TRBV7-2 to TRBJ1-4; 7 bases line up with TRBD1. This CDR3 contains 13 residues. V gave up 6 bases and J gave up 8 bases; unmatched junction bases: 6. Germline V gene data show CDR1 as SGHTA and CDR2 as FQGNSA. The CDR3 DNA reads TGTGCCAGCAGTGCCCAGGGGGAGGAAAAACTGTTTTTT. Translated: CASSAQGEEKLFF. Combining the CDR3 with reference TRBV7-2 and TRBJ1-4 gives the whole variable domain GAGVSQSPSNKVTEKGKDVELRCDPISGHTALYWYRQSLGQGLEFLIYFQGNSAPDKSGLPSDRFSAERTGGSVSTLTIQRTQQEDSAVYLCASSAQGEEKLFFGSGTQLSVL.

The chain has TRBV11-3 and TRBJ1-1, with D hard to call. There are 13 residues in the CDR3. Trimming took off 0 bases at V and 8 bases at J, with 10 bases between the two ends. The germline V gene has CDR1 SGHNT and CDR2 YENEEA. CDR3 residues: CASSLDSGREAFF. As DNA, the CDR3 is TGTGCCAGCAGCTTAGATTCCGGCAGGGAAGCTTTCTTT.

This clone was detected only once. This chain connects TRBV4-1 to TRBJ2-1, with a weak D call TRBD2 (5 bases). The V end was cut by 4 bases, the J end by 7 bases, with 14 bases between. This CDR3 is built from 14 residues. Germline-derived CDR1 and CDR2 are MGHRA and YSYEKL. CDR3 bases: TGCGCCAGCAGCCCTTTCGGGGTCCGGAATGAGCAGTTCTTC. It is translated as CASSPFGVRNEQFF.

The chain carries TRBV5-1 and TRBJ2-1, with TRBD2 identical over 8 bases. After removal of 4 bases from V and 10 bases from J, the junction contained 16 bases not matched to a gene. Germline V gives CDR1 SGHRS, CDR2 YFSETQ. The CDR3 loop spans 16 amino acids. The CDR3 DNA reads TGCGCCAGCAGCCTCTTAGCCCGGGGGGGATCAGGGGAGCAGTTCTTC. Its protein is CASSLLARGGSGEQFF.

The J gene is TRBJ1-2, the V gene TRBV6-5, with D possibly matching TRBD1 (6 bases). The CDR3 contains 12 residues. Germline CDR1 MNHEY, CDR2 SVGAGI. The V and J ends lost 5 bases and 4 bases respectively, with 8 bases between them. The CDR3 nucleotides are TGTGCCAGCAGTCAGGGGTTCTATGGCTACACCTTC. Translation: CASSQGFYGYTF.

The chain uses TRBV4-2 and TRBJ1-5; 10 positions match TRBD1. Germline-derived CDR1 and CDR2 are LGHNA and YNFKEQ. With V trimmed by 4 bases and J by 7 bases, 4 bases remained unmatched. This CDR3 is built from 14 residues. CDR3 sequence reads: CASSLGTGDQPQHF. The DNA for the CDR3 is TGTGCCAGCAGCCTCGGGACAGGGGACCAGCCCCAGCATTTT.

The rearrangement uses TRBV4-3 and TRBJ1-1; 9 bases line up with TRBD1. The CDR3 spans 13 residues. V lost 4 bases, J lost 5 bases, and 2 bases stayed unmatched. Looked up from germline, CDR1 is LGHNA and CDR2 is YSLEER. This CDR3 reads CASSPDRGTEAFF. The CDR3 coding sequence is TGCGCCAGCAGCCCGGACAGGGGAACTGAAGCTTTCTTT.

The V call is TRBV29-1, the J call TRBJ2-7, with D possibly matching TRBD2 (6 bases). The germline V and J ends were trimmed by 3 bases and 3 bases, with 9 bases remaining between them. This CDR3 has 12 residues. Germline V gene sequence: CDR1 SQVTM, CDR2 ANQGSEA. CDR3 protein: CSVEQGGYEQYF. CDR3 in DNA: TGCAGCGTTGAGCAGGGAGGCTACGAGCAGTACTTC.

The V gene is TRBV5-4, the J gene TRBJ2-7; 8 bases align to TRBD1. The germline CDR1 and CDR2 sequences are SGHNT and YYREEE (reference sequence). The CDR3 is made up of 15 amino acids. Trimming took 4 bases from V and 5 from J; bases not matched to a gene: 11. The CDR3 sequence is CASSNGQGRVHEQYF. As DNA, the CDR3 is TGTGCCAGCAGCAACGGACAGGGTAGGGTCCACGAGCAGTACTTC.

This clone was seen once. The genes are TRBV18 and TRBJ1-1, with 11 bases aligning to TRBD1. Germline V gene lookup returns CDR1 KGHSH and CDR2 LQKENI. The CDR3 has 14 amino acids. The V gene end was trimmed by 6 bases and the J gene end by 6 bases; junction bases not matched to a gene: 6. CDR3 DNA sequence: TGTGCCAGCTCGCCCGGGACAGGGGGGTCTGAAGCTTTCTTT. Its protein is CASSPGTGGSEAFF.

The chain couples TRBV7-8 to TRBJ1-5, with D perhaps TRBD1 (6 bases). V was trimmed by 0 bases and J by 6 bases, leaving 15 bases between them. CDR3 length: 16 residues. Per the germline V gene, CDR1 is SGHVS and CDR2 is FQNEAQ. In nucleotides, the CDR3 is TGTGCCAGCAGCTTAGCGGGGGGGGCATTGGGTCAGCCCCAGCATTTT. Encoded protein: CASSLAGGALGQPQHF.

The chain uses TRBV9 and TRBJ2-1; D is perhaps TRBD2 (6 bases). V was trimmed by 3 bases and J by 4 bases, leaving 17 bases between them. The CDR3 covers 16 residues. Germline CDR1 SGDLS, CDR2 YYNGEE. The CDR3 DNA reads TGTGCCAGCAGCGCCGGTGAGGGCGGGGTGTACAATGAGCAGTTCTTC. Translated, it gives CASSAGEGGVYNEQFF. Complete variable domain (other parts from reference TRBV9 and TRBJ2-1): DSGVTQTPKHLITATGQRVTLRCSPRSGDLSVYWYQQSLDQGLQFLIQYYNGEERAKGNILERFSAQQFPDLHSELNLSSLELGDSALYFCASSAGEGGVYNEQFFGPGTRLTVL.

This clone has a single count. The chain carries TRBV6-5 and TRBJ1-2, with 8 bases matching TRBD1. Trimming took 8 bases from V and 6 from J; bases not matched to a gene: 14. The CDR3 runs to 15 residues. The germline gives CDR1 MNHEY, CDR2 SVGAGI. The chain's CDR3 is CASEEPMGQDDGYTF. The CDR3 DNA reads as TGTGCCAGCGAAGAGCCGATGGGACAGGACGATGGCTACACCTTC.

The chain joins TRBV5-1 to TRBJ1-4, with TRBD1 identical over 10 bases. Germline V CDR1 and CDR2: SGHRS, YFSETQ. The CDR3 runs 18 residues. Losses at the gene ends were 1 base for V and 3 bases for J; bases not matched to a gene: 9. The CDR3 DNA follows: TGCGCCAGCAGCTTGTCCCGGACAGGGGGTCGAGCTAATGAAAAACTGTTTTTT. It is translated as CASSLSRTGGRANEKLFF.